The sequence of this TCR beta chain was determined in a study of T cell responses to AZD1222 COVID-19 vaccine. Points from the study as a whole: Repertoire samples came only from after the peak T cell response. Spike-specific TCR breadth and depth were elevated following two AZD1222 doses.

With 4 bases clipped from V and 11 bases from J, the junction kept 16 bases outside the gene matches. The CDR3 sequence is 16 residues long. Germline CDR1 is MDHEN and CDR2 is SYDVKM. A word on this clone: What it binds is unknown.

TCRdb keeps only in-frame clones here, not all; method: immunoSEQ multiplex PCR. The sample holds about 130,000 clones, roughly 90% seen once. Material: peripheral blood, obtained on day 0 of AZD1222 vaccination. The receptor was isolated from an adult in good health. The genes are TRBV28 and TRBJ1-1, with 10 nucleotides matching TRBD1. The DNA for the CDR3 is TGTGCCAGCAGTTATCAGAGGGGACAGGGGCCCCTCCCCGCTTTCTTT. Translation: CASSYQRGQGPLPAFF.